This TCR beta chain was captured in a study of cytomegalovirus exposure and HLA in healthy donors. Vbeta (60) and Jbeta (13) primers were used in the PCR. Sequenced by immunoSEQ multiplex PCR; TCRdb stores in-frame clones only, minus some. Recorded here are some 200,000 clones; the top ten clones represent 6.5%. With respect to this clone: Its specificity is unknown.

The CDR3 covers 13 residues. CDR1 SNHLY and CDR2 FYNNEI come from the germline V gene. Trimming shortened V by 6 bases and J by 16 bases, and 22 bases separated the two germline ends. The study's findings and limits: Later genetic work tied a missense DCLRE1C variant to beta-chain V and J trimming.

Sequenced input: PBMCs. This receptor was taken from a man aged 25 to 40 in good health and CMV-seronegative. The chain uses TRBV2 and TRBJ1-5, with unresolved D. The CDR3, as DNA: TGTGCCAGCAGGGATCCCGGCGGGCAGTCGCATCATTTT. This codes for CASRDPGGQSHHF.